The T cell receptor (beta chain) described here comes from a study of siplizumab effects on memory and regulatory T cells. Per the germline V gene, CDR1 is SGHRS and CDR2 is YFSETQ. This CDR3 is built from 14 residues. V lost 7 bases and J 7 bases, leaving 18 bases between the germline ends. TCRdb keeps only in-frame clones here, not all; method: immunoSEQ multiplex PCR. The sample contains about 110,000 clones, more than 90% of which appear only once. The origin of this receptor is a human donor in good health. The material sequenced was CD4+ T cells sorted from blood. The J gene is TRBJ2-1, the V gene TRBV5-1; D is tentatively TRBD1 or TRBD2 (5 bases each). The CDR3 here is CASRRGAGVNEQFF. Written as DNA, the CDR3 is TGCGCCAGCCGGAGAGGGGCAGGAGTGAATGAGCAGTTCTTC.